This T cell receptor beta chain emerged from a study of T-cell reconstitution after alpha-beta-depleted transplantation in children. Study findings and constraints: Where alpha-beta T cells came from about two months after transplant was reportedly several hundred expanded graft clones. Recipient T cells and thymic progenitors that survived gave rise to the high TCRbeta diversity observed at day 60 in some patients.

Unique molecular identifiers tagged the TCRbeta library. Via MiXCR, TCRdb re-called the PCR reads, giving one row per CDR3 protein. The sample includes around 500,000 distinct CDR3 sequences, 23% of them seen just once. This CDR3 has 13 residues. Germline lookup yields CDR1 SEHNR and CDR2 FQNEAQ (reference sequence). With 3 bases removed from V and 4 bases from J, the gap between germline ends came to 9 bases. At least ten counts were recorded for this clonotype. Its target is unknown. The sample consisted of PBMCs, mostly from graft donor cells, taken 360 days after TCRalphabeta/CD19-depleted stem cell transplant. The origin of this receptor is a boy younger than two who had a stem cell transplant for acute myeloid leukemia, so the T cells may come from the graft donor. The J gene is TRBJ1-1, the V gene TRBV7-9, with D hard to call. CDR3 loop: CASSFTVVTEAFF. CDR3 bases: TGTGCCAGCAGCTTTACGGTAGTCACTGAAGCTTTCTTT.